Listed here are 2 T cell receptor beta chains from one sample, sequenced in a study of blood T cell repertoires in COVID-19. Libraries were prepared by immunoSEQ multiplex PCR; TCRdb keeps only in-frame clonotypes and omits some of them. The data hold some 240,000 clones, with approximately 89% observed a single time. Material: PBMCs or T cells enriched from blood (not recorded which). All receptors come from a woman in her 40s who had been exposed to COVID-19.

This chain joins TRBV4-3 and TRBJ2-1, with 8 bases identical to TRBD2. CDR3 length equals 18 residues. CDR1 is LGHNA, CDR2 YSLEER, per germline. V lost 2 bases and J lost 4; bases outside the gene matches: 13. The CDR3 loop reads CASSQRPGGGGSYNEQFF. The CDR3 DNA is TGCGCCAGCAGCCAAAGACCCGGGGGCGGGGGGTCATACAATGAGCAGTTCTTC.

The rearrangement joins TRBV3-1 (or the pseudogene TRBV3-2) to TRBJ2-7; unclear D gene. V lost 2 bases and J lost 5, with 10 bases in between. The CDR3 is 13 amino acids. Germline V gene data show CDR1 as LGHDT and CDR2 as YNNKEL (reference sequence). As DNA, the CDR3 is TGTGCCAGCAGCCAACGTAGTAACCACGAGCAGTACTTC. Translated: CASSQRSNHEQYF.